Below are 30 T cell receptor beta chains sequenced from a single sample in a study of blood T cell repertoires in COVID-19. Only in-frame clones appear in the TCRdb table, and some are missing; sequencing was by immunoSEQ multiplex PCR. The sample consists of some 290,000 clones, nearly 90% of them appearing once. Specimen: peripheral blood. All receptors come from a woman aged 25 to 39 with COVID-19, enrolled during active disease.

This chain uses TRBV10-2 with TRBJ2-3; 9 nucleotides agree with TRBD1. Germline values: CDR1 WSHSY, CDR2 SAAADI. This CDR3 region has 18 residues. The V and J ends lost 7 bases and 0 bases, in that order; junction bases with no gene match: 14. The CDR3 loop is CASIRLKGQGTSTDTQYF. The CDR3 DNA sequence: TGCGCCAGCATCCGTTTAAAGGGACAGGGAACTAGCACAGATACGCAGTATTTT.

This clone has just a few counts. V is TRBV18 and J is TRBJ1-5; no reliable D call. This CDR3 has 13 amino acids. The V and J ends lost 6 bases and 3 bases respectively, with 9 bases between them. Germline CDR1 and CDR2: KGHSH and LQKENI. CDR3 region: CASSLRDNQPQHF. The CDR3 region has the DNA TGTGCCAGCTCCCTACGTGACAATCAGCCCCAGCATTTT. Looking up the rest from reference TRBV18 and TRBJ1-5 gives the full variable domain: NAGVMQNPRHLVRRRGQEARLRCSPMKGHSHVYWYRQLPEEGLKFMVYLQKENIIDESGMPKERFSAEFPKEGPSILRIQQVVRGDSAAYFCASSLRDNQPQHFGDGTRLSIL.

This clone appeared a few times. V gene TRBV5-6 combines with J gene TRBJ2-1; a possible D gene is TRBD2 (5 bases). Germline CDR1 SGHDT, CDR2 YYEEEE. The length of the CDR3 is 16 residues. Trimming took 2 bases from V and 0 from J, leaving 12 bases between them. CDR3 coding DNA: TGTGCCAGCAGCTTTTCGGGTGGGAGCTCCTACAATGAGCAGTTCTTC. Translation: CASSFSGGSSYNEQFF.

The chain joins TRBV6-5 to TRBJ1-2, with D tentatively TRBD1 (6 bases). Trimming pared 7 bases from V and 4 bases from J, leaving 7 bases between. The CDR3 has 11 residues. Germline V CDR1 and CDR2: MNHEY, SVGAGI. The CDR3 DNA follows: TGTGCCAGCAAGGGGGTCTATGGCTACACCTTC. This gives the protein CASKGVYGYTF.

The gene calls are TRBV13 and TRBJ1-2, with 9 bases aligning to TRBD1. Germline V gene lookup returns CDR1 PRHDT and CDR2 FYEKMQ (reference sequence). The CDR3 extends over 17 amino acids. Trimming took 2 bases from V and 6 from J; bases not matched to a gene: 13. The CDR3 sequence is CASSLQGWGQGPHGYTF. The CDR3 DNA reads TGTGCCAGCAGCTTACAAGGTTGGGGACAGGGCCCTCATGGCTACACCTTC.

This rearrangement joins TRBV28 to TRBJ1-3; no clear D gene. With 7 bases removed from V and 7 bases from J, the gap between germline ends came to 11 bases. The CDR3 is 12 amino acids. Germline loops: CDR1 MDHEN, CDR2 SYDVKM. The CDR3 loop reads CASTTLRNTIYF. CDR3 nucleotide sequence: TGTGCCAGCACTACTCTTCGGAACACCATATATTTT.

The CDR3, as DNA: TGTGCCAGCAGTTTATTACGGGGGTACTATAATTCACCCCTCCACTTT. Translation gives CASSLLRGYYNSPLHF. The chain combines TRBV28 with TRBJ1-6, with D possibly matching TRBD1 (5 bases). The CDR3 is made up of 16 amino acids. V lost 1 base, J lost 3 bases, and 10 bases lay in between. The germline CDR1 and CDR2 sequences are MDHEN and SYDVKM.

The rearrangement links TRBV28 to TRBJ1-3; D is unclear. The CDR3 consists of 15 residues. Germline V gene sequence: CDR1 MDHEN, CDR2 SYDVKM. Trimming removed 3 bases from V and 0 bases from J, with 9 bases in between. CDR3 loop: CASSLMAVSGNTIYF. The CDR3 DNA is TGTGCCAGCAGTTTGATGGCAGTCTCTGGAAACACCATATATTTT.

The chain is built from TRBV5-6 and TRBJ2-7; a possible D gene is TRBD2 (5 bases). Trimming left V 0 bases short and J 1 base short, with 11 bases between. This CDR3 is built from 15 residues. Germline V gives CDR1 SGHDT, CDR2 YYEEEE. In DNA form, the CDR3 reads TGTGCCAGCAGCTTGGGAAGCGGACTGTCCTACGAGCAGTACTTC. This gives the protein CASSLGSGLSYEQYF. The full variable domain, with the rest looked up from reference TRBV5-6 and TRBJ2-7, is DAGVTQSPTHLIKTRGQQVTLRCSPKSGHDTVSWYQQALGQGPQFIFQYYEEEERQRGNFPDRFSGHQFPNYSSELNVNALLLGDSALYLCASSLGSGLSYEQYFGPGTRLTVT.

The genes are TRBV5-6 and TRBJ2-3, with 10 bases identical to TRBD2. V gave up 0 bases and J gave up 5 bases; unmatched junction bases: 3. Germline CDR1 and CDR2: SGHDT and YYEEEE. CDR3 length equals 15 residues. In nucleotides, the CDR3 is TGTGCCAGCAGCTTGGGGTTAGCGGGGGGAGATACGCAGTATTTT. Its protein is CASSLGLAGGDTQYF. Drawing the rest from reference TRBV5-6 and TRBJ2-3, the complete variable domain is DAGVTQSPTHLIKTRGQQVTLRCSPKSGHDTVSWYQQALGQGPQFIFQYYEEEERQRGNFPDRFSGHQFPNYSSELNVNALLLGDSALYLCASSLGLAGGDTQYFGPGTRLTVL.

The V gene is TRBV2, the J gene TRBJ1-3; TRBD1 matches at 10 bases. CDR1 and CDR2 from the germline V gene are SNHLY and FYNNEI. CDR3 size: 17 residues. Trimming cost V 6 bases and J 8 bases; bases outside gene matches: 16. The CDR3 reads CASRPYKLDRGRDTIYF. CDR3 bases: TGTGCCAGCAGACCATATAAATTAGACAGGGGGCGTGACACCATATATTTT. The whole variable domain, filled in from reference TRBV2 and TRBJ1-3, reads EPEVTQTPSHQVTQMGQEVILRCVPISNHLYFYWYRQILGQKVEFLVSFYNNEISEKSEIFDDQFSVERPDGSNFTLKIRSTKLEDSAMYFCASRPYKLDRGRDTIYFGEGSWLTVV.

The chain couples TRBV19 to TRBJ1-1, with D possibly being TRBD1 (6 bases). Trimming shortened V by 2 bases and J by 5 bases, and 12 bases separated the two germline ends. The germline V gene encodes CDR1 LNHDA and CDR2 SQIVND (reference sequence). The CDR3 has 14 residues. The CDR3 region has the DNA TGTGCCAGTAGTATAAGGGGGGGCGTTACTGAAGCTTTCTTT. Protein product: CASSIRGGVTEAFF.

This chain joins TRBV2 and TRBJ1-2, with 7 bases that match TRBD1. CDR3 size: 13 residues. V was pared by 3 bases and J by 4 bases, with 2 bases of the junction left unmatched. Germline CDR1 SNHLY, CDR2 FYNNEI. The CDR3 nucleotides are TGTGCCAGCAGTGAGGGACAGAGCTATGGCTACACCTTC. Its translation is CASSEGQSYGYTF. The variable domain in full, completed from reference TRBV2 and TRBJ1-2, reads EPEVTQTPSHQVTQMGQEVILRCVPISNHLYFYWYRQILGQKVEFLVSFYNNEISEKSEIFDDQFSVERPDGSNFTLKIRSTKLEDSAMYFCASSEGQSYGYTFGSGTRLTVV.

The J gene is TRBJ2-3, the V gene TRBV11-1; D is perhaps TRBD2 (5 bases). CDR3 length: 13 residues. CDR1 and CDR2 from the germline V gene are SGHAT and FQDESV (reference sequence). The germline V and J ends were trimmed by 5 bases and 2 bases, with 8 bases remaining between them. The CDR3 DNA is TGTGCCAGCAGCGACTACCACACAGATACGCAGTATTTT. Translated: CASSDYHTDTQYF. Together with reference TRBV11-1 and TRBJ2-3, the CDR3 gives the full variable domain: EAEVAQSPRYKITEKSQAVAFWCDPISGHATLYWYRQILGQGPELLVQFQDESVVDDSQLPKDRFSAERLKGVDSTLKIQPAELGDSAMYLCASSDYHTDTQYFGPGTRLTVL.

The chain couples TRBV19 to TRBJ1-1; 7 nucleotides agree with TRBD1. J was trimmed by 4 bases and V by 5 bases; bases with no gene match: 13. This CDR3 region has 16 residues. Germline V lookup: CDR1 LNHDA, CDR2 SQIVND (reference sequence). CDR3 in DNA: TGTGCCAGTAGTTCGCCCCCCAACAGGGGCAGCACTGAAGCTTTCTTT. Translation gives CASSSPPNRGSTEAFF.

This clone has a handful of counts. The chain links TRBV28 to TRBJ1-1; D might be TRBD1 (6 bases). Germline V gene lookup returns CDR1 MDHEN and CDR2 SYDVKM. Deletions cut 5 bases from V and 10 bases from J, with 11 bases between. CDR3 size: 11 residues. The CDR3 DNA sequence: TGTGCCAGCAGTGCCAGGGGTGTAGCTTTCTTT. Residues: CASSARGVAFF.

The chain joins TRBV6-5 to TRBJ1-2; 7 nucleotides match TRBD1. The ends lost 6 bases at V and 3 bases at J; junction bases unmatched: 7. The CDR3 spans 14 residues. The germline V gene encodes CDR1 MNHEY and CDR2 SVGAGI. CDR3 in DNA: TGTGCCAGCAGCTTTGGACAGGAGTACTATGGCTACACCTTC. It specifies CASSFGQEYYGYTF.

V gene TRBV7-9 combines with J gene TRBJ2-1; 12 bases are shared with TRBD2. The germline V gene encodes CDR1 SEHNR and CDR2 FQNEAQ (reference sequence). With 4 bases clipped from V and 9 bases from J, the junction kept 7 bases outside the gene matches. The CDR3 is 15 residues long. CDR3 in DNA: TGTGCCAGCAGCTCGACTAGCGGGGGAGAGGGTGAGCAGTTCTTC. It translates to CASSSTSGGEGEQFF.

The J gene is TRBJ1-3, the V gene TRBV14, with D unresolved. This CDR3 is 12 amino acids long. Between the trimmed V and J ends, which lost 3 bases and 3 bases, there was a span of 3 bases. The germline V gene encodes CDR1 SGHDN and CDR2 FVKESK. CDR3 DNA sequence: TGTGCCAGCAGCCAGTATGGAAACACCATATATTTT. This translates into CASSQYGNTIYF.

This clone was detected only once. This sequence joins TRBV14 and TRBJ2-7; weak D call: TRBD1 (5 bases). V lost 4 bases and J lost 0, with 16 bases in between. The CDR3 is made up of 16 amino acids. Looked up from germline, CDR1 is SGHDN and CDR2 is FVKESK. The CDR3 here is CASSLRGAGISYEQYF. For the CDR3, the DNA is TGTGCCAGCAGCCTCCGCGGAGCAGGGATCTCCTACGAGCAGTACTTC.

The rearrangement joins TRBV18 to TRBJ1-1; tentative D call: TRBD1 (5 bases). The CDR3 is 13 residues long. The germline CDR1 and CDR2 sequences are KGHSH and LQKENI. The ends were cut back, 3 bases at V and 4 bases at J, with 9 bases in the middle. The CDR3 sequence is CASSPRVVTEAFF. The DNA for the CDR3 is TGTGCCAGCTCACCCAGGGTTGTCACTGAAGCTTTCTTT.

The chain couples TRBV5-1 to TRBJ2-5, with D perhaps matching TRBD1 (6 bases). Looked up from germline, CDR1 is SGHRS and CDR2 is YFSETQ. The CDR3 consists of 13 residues. The V gene lost 3 bases and the J gene lost 3 bases, with 9 bases spanning the gap. The CDR3 sequence is CASSSWTEETQYF. CDR3 nucleotide sequence: TGCGCCAGCAGCTCATGGACAGAAGAGACCCAGTACTTC.

The genes are TRBV5-6 and TRBJ2-3; the D is unclear. The CDR3 is made up of 13 amino acids. Germline CDR1 is SGHDT and CDR2 is YYEEEE. With 0 bases removed from V and 6 bases from J, the gap between germline ends came to 8 bases. CDR3 DNA: TGTGCCAGCAGCTTGGCCCGAGGTGATACGCAGTATTTT. Translated: CASSLARGDTQYF.

This clone was found many times. This chain uses TRBV11-2 with TRBJ2-7, with TRBD1 matching over 9 bases. The V segment lost 5 bases and the J segment 3 bases; nucleotides outside the gene matches: 5. CDR1 is SGHAT, CDR2 FQNNGV, per germline. The CDR3 loop spans 14 amino acids. The CDR3 protein is CASSPSTGGYEQYF. The CDR3 DNA follows: TGTGCCAGCAGCCCATCGACAGGGGGCTACGAGCAGTACTTC.

The chain uses TRBV7-9 and TRBJ2-1; TRBD2 agrees at 7 bases. The V and J ends lost 1 base and 2 bases, in that order; junction bases with no gene match: 2. The CDR3 is 15 residues long. Germline-derived CDR1 and CDR2 are SEHNR and FQNEAQ (reference sequence). CDR3 loop: CASSLERGAYNEQFF. The CDR3, as DNA: TGTGCCAGCAGCTTAGAACGGGGGGCCTACAATGAGCAGTTCTTC. The whole variable domain, remainder taken from reference TRBV7-9 and TRBJ2-1, is DTGVSQNPRHKITKRGQNVTFRCDPISEHNRLYWYRQTLGQGPEFLTYFQNEAQLEKSRLLSDRFSAERPKGSFSTLEIQRTEQGDSAMYLCASSLERGAYNEQFFGPGTRLTVL.

The V and J genes are TRBV7-8 and TRBJ2-5; 11 bases match TRBD1. CDR3 length: 13 amino acids. Trimming at V came to 5 bases and at J to 10 bases, leaving 6 bases not matched to a gene. Germline CDR1 is SGHVS and CDR2 is FQNEAQ. The CDR3 loop reads CASSRPGQGVQYF. The CDR3 bases are TGTGCCAGCAGCCGACCGGGACAGGGGGTCCAGTACTTC. Filled out from reference TRBV7-8 and TRBJ2-5, the complete variable domain reads GAGVSQSPRYKVAKRGQDVALRCDPISGHVSLFWYQQALGQGPEFLTYFQNEAQLDKSGLPSDRFFAERPEGSVSTLKIQRTQQEDSAVYLCASSRPGQGVQYFGPGTRLLVL.

The chain employs TRBV7-2 and TRBJ2-7, with 9 bases fitting TRBD2. The V segment lost 5 bases and the J segment 2 bases; nucleotides outside the gene matches: 7. CDR1 is SGHTA and CDR2 is FQGNSA in the germline V gene. This CDR3 comprises 15 residues. CDR3 loop: CASSPWGGGAYEQYF. In DNA form, the CDR3 reads TGTGCCAGCAGCCCTTGGGGCGGGGGGGCCTACGAGCAGTACTTC.

The chain carries TRBV11-2 and TRBJ1-2; D may be TRBD1 (6 bases). This CDR3 region has 17 residues. V lost 5 bases and J lost 0, with 19 bases in between. The germline V gene has CDR1 SGHAT and CDR2 FQNNGV. Here the CDR3 reads CASSQPLGGAANYGYTF. Here the CDR3 DNA reads TGTGCCAGCAGCCAACCACTGGGGGGGGCTGCTAACTATGGCTACACCTTC.

This clone was observed a handful of times. V is TRBV28 and J is TRBJ1-3; TRBD1 aligns across 8 bases. Germline trimming cut 7 bases from V and 2 bases from J; bases unmatched to any gene: 7. The CDR3 runs to 15 residues. From germline, CDR1 is MDHEN and CDR2 SYDVKM. Written as DNA, the CDR3 is TGTGCCAGCACCTCGAGACAGGGGCCTGGAAACACCATATATTTT. Residues: CASTSRQGPGNTIYF.

The chain joins TRBV4-1 to TRBJ2-5; D ambiguous. The CDR3 extends over 16 amino acids. Germline CDR1 is MGHRA and CDR2 is YSYEKL. V was pared by 1 base and J by 3 bases, with 15 bases between. CDR3 sequence (DNA): TGCGCCAGCAGCCAAGCGCTGGGCCCGCCAGAAGAGACCCAGTACTTC. Translating it yields CASSQALGPPEETQYF.